This passage covers 22 T cell receptor beta chains from one sample sequenced in a study of T cell repertoires in cytomegalovirus infection. TCRdb recomputed calls from the reads with MiXCR, one row per CDR3 protein. The sample has fewer than 550,000 distinct CDR3 sequences; approximately 15% are singletons. The sample was CD8+ T cells from PBMCs. The receptors derive from a human donor in good health (CMV status not recorded). Some clones in this sample may be carry-over from other donors' samples.

V is TRBV19 and J is TRBJ1-5, with 7 bases lining up with TRBD1. Germline V CDR1 and CDR2: LNHDA, SQIVND (reference sequence). The CDR3 loop spans 13 amino acids. CDR3 sequence reads: CGTGQGGGQPQHF. The CDR3 coding sequence is TGTGGAACAGGCCAGGGGGGTGGTCAGCCCCAGCATTTT.

This clonotype was observed many times. The CDR3 sequence: CASSPPGWTLGTRTDTQYF. As DNA, the CDR3 is TGTGCCAGCAGCCCGCCCGGATGGACTCTGGGAACCCGCACAGATACGCAGTATTTT. V gene TRBV7-2 combines with J gene TRBJ2-3, with D possibly TRBD2 on 5 matching bases. The CDR3 runs 19 residues. Germline lookup yields CDR1 SGHTA and CDR2 FQGNSA. Deletions cut 5 bases from V and 1 base from J, with 25 bases between.

The rearrangement uses TRBV2 and TRBJ2-6; D is ambiguous. The CDR3 loop spans 20 amino acids. V gave up 6 bases and J gave up 2 bases, with 26 bases separating them. Germline CDR1 SNHLY, CDR2 FYNNEI. CDR3 protein: CASRARWGLRNYTGANVLTF. Written as DNA, the CDR3 is TGTGCCAGCAGAGCTAGGTGGGGTCTAAGAAACTATACTGGGGCCAACGTCCTGACTTTC.

A note on this clonotype: This could be a read error, since a much larger clone is one nucleotide away. The J gene is TRBJ2-1, the V gene TRBV28, with D possibly being TRBD1 (6 bases). V was shortened by 11 bases and J by 0 bases, with 14 bases between the two germline ends. The CDR3 is 14 residues long. CDR1 and CDR2 from the germline V gene are MDHEN and SYDVKM. The CDR3 is CASRGPRSYNEQFF. The CDR3 nucleotides are TGTGCCTCCAGGGGACCACGCTCCTACAATGAGCAGTTCTTC.

This clonotype was seen only a few times. The V gene is TRBV30, the J gene TRBJ2-1; possibly TRBD2 for D (5 bases). Trimming pared 0 bases from V and 5 bases from J, leaving 11 bases between. The germline V gene has CDR1 GTSNPN and CDR2 SVGIG (reference sequence). The CDR3 loop spans 14 amino acids. The CDR3 sequence: CAWSVGLRDNEQFF. The CDR3 DNA follows: TGTGCCTGGAGTGTTGGACTCCGGGACAATGAGCAGTTCTTC.

CDR3 region: CATSRESTGGVYTF. The CDR3 bases are TGTGCCACCAGCAGAGAGTCGACAGGCGGAGTCTACACCTTC. The chain joins TRBV15 to TRBJ1-2; D perhaps matches TRBD1 (6 bases). Germline loops: CDR1 LNHNV, CDR2 YYDKDF (reference sequence). Trimming left V 0 bases short and J 10 bases short, with 15 bases between. This CDR3 contains 14 residues.

The chain combines TRBV24-1 with TRBJ2-1, with D perhaps matching TRBD1 (6 bases). CDR3 size: 17 residues. The V and J ends lost 2 bases and 0 bases respectively, with 13 bases between them. Germline V CDR1 and CDR2: KGHDR, SFDVKD. The CDR3 DNA follows: TGTGCCACCAGTGATTACGGGACAAGGAGCTCCTACAATGAGCAGTTCTTC. Its translation: CATSDYGTRSSYNEQFF.

This clonotype was observed a few times. CDR3 loop: CASSSSRGNEQFF. The CDR3 nucleotides are TGTGCCAGCAGTTCCTCCAGGGGTAATGAGCAGTTCTTC. This rearrangement joins TRBV6-5 to TRBJ2-1; D is possibly TRBD1 (6 bases). Per the germline V gene, CDR1 is MNHEY and CDR2 is SVGAGI. The CDR3 is made up of 13 amino acids. The V and J ends lost 4 bases and 7 bases respectively, with 11 bases between them.

This clonotype was found a few times. The gene calls are TRBV12-3 or TRBV12-4 and TRBJ2-7; possible D gene TRBD2, 5 bases. This CDR3 is 13 amino acids long. Trimming shortened V by 6 bases and J by 5 bases, and 14 bases separated the two germline ends. The CDR3 protein is CASSPGSLDEQYF. CDR3 DNA: TGTGCCAGCAGCCCTGGGAGTCTCGACGAGCAGTACTTC.

This clonotype was recorded at least ten times. This chain uses TRBV12-3 or TRBV12-4 with TRBJ1-4; tentatively, D is TRBD1 (5 bases). The length of the CDR3 is 19 residues. Trimming removed 6 bases from V and 4 bases from J, with 27 bases in between. The CDR3 bases are TGTGCCAGCAGCCATAAACCCCCGCCCCACAGGCGTTATAATGAAAAACTGTTTTTT. Protein product: CASSHKPPPHRRYNEKLFF.

The gene calls are TRBV27 and TRBJ2-7; D call uncertain. From germline, CDR1 is MNHEY and CDR2 SMNVEV (reference sequence). This CDR3 contains 13 residues. The germline V and J ends were trimmed by 7 bases and 6 bases, with 16 bases remaining between them. CDR3 protein: CASTTGPTAEQYF. CDR3 sequence (DNA): TGTGCCAGCACTACTGGACCGACCGCCGAGCAGTACTTC.

The V and J genes are TRBV5-6 and TRBJ1-6; D not resolved. Germline values: CDR1 SGHDT, CDR2 YYEEEE. V lost 1 base and J lost 2, with 10 bases in between. CDR3 length: 16 amino acids. The CDR3 nucleotides are TGTGCCAGCAGCTTGCGACGGAGGACCTATAATTCACCCCTCCACTTT. Translated, it gives CASSLRRRTYNSPLHF.

This clonotype was seen only a few times. The chain recombines TRBV9 with TRBJ1-1; 7 bases map to TRBD1. This CDR3 comprises 15 residues. Germline V gives CDR1 SGDLS, CDR2 YYNGEE. Trimming took 0 bases from V and 4 from J; bases not matched to a gene: 6. The CDR3 coding sequence is TGTGCCAGCAGCGTAGGGGGAGGGGGCGGCACTGAAGCTTTCTTT. Amino acids: CASSVGGGGGTEAFF.

This clonotype showed up just a few times. The chain is built from TRBV28 and TRBJ2-1, with a possible D match to TRBD2 (6 bases). Germline CDR1 is MDHEN and CDR2 is SYDVKM. Trimming removed 5 bases at V and 6 bases at J, with 20 bases between. This CDR3 spans 16 amino acids. The CDR3 region has the DNA TGTGCCAGCAGTCTCCCTCTAGGAGGGCAGGTCAATGAGCAGTTCTTC. It encodes CASSLPLGGQVNEQFF.

CDR3 in DNA: TGTGCCAGTAGTCTCGGGACAGGGGACCCTAGAGGAAACACCATATATTTT. Residues: CASSLGTGDPRGNTIYF. This rearrangement joins TRBV19 to TRBJ1-3, with 10 bases fitting TRBD1. The CDR3 is 17 residues long. Trimming took 5 bases from V and 4 from J; bases not matched to a gene: 11. The V gene's germline CDR1 is LNHDA and CDR2 SQIVND (reference sequence).

This clonotype was seen at least ten times. This rearrangement joins TRBV6-1 to TRBJ2-7; D gene ambiguous. Germline-derived CDR1 and CDR2 are MNHNS and SASEGT. The CDR3 runs 13 residues. Deletions cut 6 bases from V and 3 bases from J, with 12 bases between. The CDR3 DNA follows: TGTGCCAGCAGACCCCAAAGGGTCTACGAGCAGTACTTC. Translating gives CASRPQRVYEQYF.

This clonotype was counted many times. V is TRBV6-1 and J is TRBJ2-3, with no clear D. The CDR3 is made up of 14 amino acids. The V gene's germline CDR1 is MNHNS and CDR2 SASEGT. The V end lost 5 bases, the J end lost 6 bases, and 15 bases lay between the germline ends. The CDR3 is CASSKPVQVDTQYF. The CDR3 nucleotides are TGTGCCAGCAGTAAACCCGTCCAGGTGGATACGCAGTATTTT.

The chain uses TRBV30 and TRBJ2-2; TRBD1 matches at 8 bases. With 3 bases clipped from V and 4 bases from J, the junction kept 7 bases outside the gene matches. This CDR3 has 15 residues. Germline CDR1 reads GTSNPN; CDR2 reads SVGIG (reference sequence). CDR3: CAWSLPGGFTGELFF. The CDR3 nucleotides are TGTGCCTGGAGCCTCCCAGGGGGCTTCACCGGGGAGCTGTTTTTT. Drawing the rest from reference TRBV30 and TRBJ2-2, the complete variable domain is SQTIHQWPATLVQPVGSPLSLECTVEGTSNPNLYWYRQAAGRGLQLLFYSVGIGQISSEVPQNLSASRPQDRQFILSSKKLLLSDSGFYLCAWSLPGGFTGELFFGEGSRLTVL.

This chain connects TRBV19 to TRBJ1-2; tentative D call: TRBD1 (6 bases). Trimming shortened V by 1 base and J by 3 bases, and 18 bases separated the two germline ends. The CDR3 is 17 residues long. The germline CDR1 and CDR2 sequences are LNHDA and SQIVND (reference sequence). The CDR3 loop is CASSIVIGRGKDYGYTF. CDR3 DNA sequence: TGTGCCAGTAGTATAGTGATTGGCAGGGGAAAAGACTATGGCTACACCTTC.

This chain uses TRBV24-1 with TRBJ2-7; D may be TRBD2 (6 bases). This CDR3 comprises 13 residues. The V gene's germline CDR1 is KGHDR and CDR2 SFDVKD. The V end lost 6 bases, the J end lost 4 bases, and 12 bases lay between the germline ends. CDR3 loop: CATSPQGRYEQYF. The DNA for the CDR3 is TGTGCCACCAGTCCCCAAGGGAGGTACGAGCAGTACTTC.

Ten or more counts support this clonotype. The V gene is TRBV6-1, the J gene TRBJ1-2; perhaps TRBD1 as D (6 bases). The germline V gene has CDR1 MNHNS and CDR2 SASEGT. The CDR3 is 12 residues long. Trimming took off 6 bases at V and 8 bases at J, with 13 bases between the two ends. Here the CDR3 reads CASSPLTGGYTF. CDR3 bases: TGTGCCAGCAGCCCCTTAACAGGGGGCTACACCTTC.

Ten or more counts support this clonotype. J is TRBJ2-1 and V is TRBV7-2; 9 nucleotides line up with TRBD1. The junction had 9 bases not matched to a gene; V was cut back by 5 bases and J by 1 base. There are 17 residues in the CDR3. Germline V gives CDR1 SGHTA, CDR2 FQGNSA. CDR3: CASSEDRGVFSYNEQFF. The CDR3 DNA sequence: TGTGCCAGCAGCGAGGACAGGGGAGTATTTTCCTACAATGAGCAGTTCTTC.